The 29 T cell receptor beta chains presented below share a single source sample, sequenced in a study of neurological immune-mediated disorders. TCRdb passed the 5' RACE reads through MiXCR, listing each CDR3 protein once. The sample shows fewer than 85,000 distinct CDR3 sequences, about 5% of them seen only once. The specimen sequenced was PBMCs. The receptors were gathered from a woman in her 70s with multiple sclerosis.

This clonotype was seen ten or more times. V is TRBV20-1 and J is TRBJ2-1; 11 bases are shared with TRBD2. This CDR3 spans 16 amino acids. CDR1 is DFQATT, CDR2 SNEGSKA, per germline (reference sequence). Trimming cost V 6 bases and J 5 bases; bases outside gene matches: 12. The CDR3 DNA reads TGCAGTGCAACCGGGACTAGCGGCATTCGTAACAATGAGCAGTTCTTC. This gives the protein CSATGTSGIRNNEQFF.

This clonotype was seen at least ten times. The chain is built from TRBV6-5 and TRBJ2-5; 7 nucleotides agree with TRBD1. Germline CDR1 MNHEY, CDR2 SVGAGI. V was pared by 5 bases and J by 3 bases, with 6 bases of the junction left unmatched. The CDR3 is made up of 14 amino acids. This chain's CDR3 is CASSRRDRKETQYF. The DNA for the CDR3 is TGTGCCAGCAGTCGCCGGGACAGAAAAGAGACCCAGTACTTC.

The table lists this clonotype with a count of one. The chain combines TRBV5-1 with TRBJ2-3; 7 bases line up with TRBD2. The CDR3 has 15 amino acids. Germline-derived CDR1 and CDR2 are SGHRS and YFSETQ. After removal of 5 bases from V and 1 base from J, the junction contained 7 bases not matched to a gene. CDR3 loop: CASSPSAGGTDTQYF. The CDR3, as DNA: TGCGCCAGCAGTCCCTCGGCGGGAGGCACAGATACGCAGTATTTT. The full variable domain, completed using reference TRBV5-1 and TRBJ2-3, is KAGVTQTPRYLIKTRGQQVTLSCSPISGHRSVSWYQQTPGQGLQFLFEYFSETQRNKGNFPGRFSGRQFSNSRSEMNVSTLELGDSALYLCASSPSAGGTDTQYFGPGTRLTVL.

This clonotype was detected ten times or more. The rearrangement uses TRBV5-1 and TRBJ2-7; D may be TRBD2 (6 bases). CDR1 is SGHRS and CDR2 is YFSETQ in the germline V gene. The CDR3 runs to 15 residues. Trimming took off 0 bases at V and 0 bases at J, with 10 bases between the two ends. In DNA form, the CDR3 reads TGCGCCAGCAGCTTGGCCGGGACTTCCTCCTACGAGCAGTACTTC. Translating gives CASSLAGTSSYEQYF.

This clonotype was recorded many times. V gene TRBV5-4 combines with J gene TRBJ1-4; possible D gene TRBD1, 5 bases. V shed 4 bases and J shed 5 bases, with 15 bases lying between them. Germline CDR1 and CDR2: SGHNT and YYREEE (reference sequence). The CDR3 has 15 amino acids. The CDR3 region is CASSPGRGSNEKLFF. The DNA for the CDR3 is TGTGCCAGCAGCCCTGGGAGGGGATCCAATGAAAAACTGTTTTTT.

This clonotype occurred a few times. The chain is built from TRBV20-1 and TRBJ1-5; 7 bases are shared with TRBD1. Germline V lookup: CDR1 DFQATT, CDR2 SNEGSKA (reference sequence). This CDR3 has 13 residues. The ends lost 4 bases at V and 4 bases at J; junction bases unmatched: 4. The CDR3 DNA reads TGCAGTGCTAAAACAGGGGATAATCAGCCCCAGCATTTT. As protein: CSAKTGDNQPQHF.

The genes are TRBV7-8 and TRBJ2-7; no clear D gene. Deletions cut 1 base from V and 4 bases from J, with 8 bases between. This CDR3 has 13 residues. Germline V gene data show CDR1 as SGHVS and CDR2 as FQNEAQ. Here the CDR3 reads CASSLGWGYEQYF. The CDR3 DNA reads TGTGCCAGCAGCTTAGGGTGGGGATACGAGCAGTACTTC. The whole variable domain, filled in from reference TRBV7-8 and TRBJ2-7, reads GAGVSQSPRYKVAKRGQDVALRCDPISGHVSLFWYQQALGQGPEFLTYFQNEAQLDKSGLPSDRFFAERPEGSVSTLKIQRTQQEDSAVYLCASSLGWGYEQYFGPGTRLTVT.

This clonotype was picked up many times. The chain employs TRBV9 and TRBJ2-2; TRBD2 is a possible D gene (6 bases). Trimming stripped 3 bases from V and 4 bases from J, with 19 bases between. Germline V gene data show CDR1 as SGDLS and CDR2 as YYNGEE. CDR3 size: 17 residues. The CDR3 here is CASSARWVGGITGELFF. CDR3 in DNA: TGTGCCAGCAGCGCCCGTTGGGTGGGAGGAATCACCGGGGAGCTGTTTTTT.

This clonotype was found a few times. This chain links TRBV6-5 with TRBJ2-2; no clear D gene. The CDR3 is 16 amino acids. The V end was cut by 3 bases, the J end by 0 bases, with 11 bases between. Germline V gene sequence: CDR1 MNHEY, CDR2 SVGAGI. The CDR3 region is CASSYKVPPNTGELFF. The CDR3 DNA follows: TGTGCCAGCAGTTATAAAGTTCCTCCGAACACCGGGGAGCTGTTTTTT.

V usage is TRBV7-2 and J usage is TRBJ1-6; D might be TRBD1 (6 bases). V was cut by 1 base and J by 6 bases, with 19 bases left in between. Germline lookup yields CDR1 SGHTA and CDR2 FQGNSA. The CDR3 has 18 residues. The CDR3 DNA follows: TGTGCCAGCAGCTTAGTCTTCGGCCGGCCGGGGGCTAATTCACCCCTCCACTTT. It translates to CASSLVFGRPGANSPLHF.

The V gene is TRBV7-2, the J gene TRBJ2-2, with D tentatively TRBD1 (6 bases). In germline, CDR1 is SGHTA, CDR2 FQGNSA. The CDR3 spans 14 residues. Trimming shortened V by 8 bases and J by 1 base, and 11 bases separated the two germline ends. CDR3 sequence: CASRQVWNTGELFF. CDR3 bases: TGTGCCAGCCGACAGGTCTGGAACACCGGGGAGCTGTTTTTT.

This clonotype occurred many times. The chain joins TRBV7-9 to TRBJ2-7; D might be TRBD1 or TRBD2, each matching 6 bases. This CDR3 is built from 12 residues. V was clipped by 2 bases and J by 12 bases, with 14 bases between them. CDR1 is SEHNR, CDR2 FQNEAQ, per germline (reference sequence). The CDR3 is CASSLRDLGGYF. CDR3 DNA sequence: TGTGCCAGCAGCTTAAGGGACTTAGGGGGGTACTTC.

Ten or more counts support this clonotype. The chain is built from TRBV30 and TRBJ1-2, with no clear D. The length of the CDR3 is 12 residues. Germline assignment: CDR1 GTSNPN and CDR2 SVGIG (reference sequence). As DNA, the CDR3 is TGTGCTCGGATGGACGGTGCCTATGGCTACACCTTC. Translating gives CARMDGAYGYTF. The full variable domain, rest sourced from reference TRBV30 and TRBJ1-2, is SQTIHQWPATLVQPVGSPLSLECTVEGTSNPNLYWYRQAAGRGLQLLFYSVGIGQISSEVPQNLSASRPQDRQFILSSKKLLLSDSGFYLCARMDGAYGYTFGSGTRLTVV.

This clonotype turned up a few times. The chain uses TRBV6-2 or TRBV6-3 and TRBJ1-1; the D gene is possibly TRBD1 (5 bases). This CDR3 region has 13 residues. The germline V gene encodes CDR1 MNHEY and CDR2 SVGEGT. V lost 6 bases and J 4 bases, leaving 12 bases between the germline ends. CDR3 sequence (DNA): TGTGCCAGCAGAACATCAGGGAGCACTGAAGCTTTCTTT. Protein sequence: CASRTSGSTEAFF.

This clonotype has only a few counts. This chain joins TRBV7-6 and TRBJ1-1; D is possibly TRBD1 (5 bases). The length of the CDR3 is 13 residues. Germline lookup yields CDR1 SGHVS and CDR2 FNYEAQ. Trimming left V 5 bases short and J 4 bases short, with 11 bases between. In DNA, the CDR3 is TGTGCCAGCAGCCCGGGGGGGATCACTGAAGCTTTCTTT. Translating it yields CASSPGGITEAFF.

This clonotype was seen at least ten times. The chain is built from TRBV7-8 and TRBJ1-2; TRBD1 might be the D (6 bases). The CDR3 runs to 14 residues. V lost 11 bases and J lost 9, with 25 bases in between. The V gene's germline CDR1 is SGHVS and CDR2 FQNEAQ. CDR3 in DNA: TGTGCCTCCGCCCAGCCAGGGGCCCCTAGAAGCTACACCTTC. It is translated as CASAQPGAPRSYTF.

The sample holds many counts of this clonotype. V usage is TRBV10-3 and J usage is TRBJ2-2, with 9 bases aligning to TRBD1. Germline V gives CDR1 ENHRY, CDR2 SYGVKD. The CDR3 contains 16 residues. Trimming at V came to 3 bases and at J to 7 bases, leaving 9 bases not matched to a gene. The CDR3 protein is CAISDERTGVDGELFF. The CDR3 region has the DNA TGTGCCATCAGTGACGAACGGACAGGGGTGGACGGGGAGCTGTTTTTT.

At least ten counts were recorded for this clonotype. The CDR3 region has the DNA TGCAGTGCCCCGGGTAGCACAGATACGCAGTATTTT. Amino acids: CSAPGSTDTQYF. The chain employs TRBV20-1 and TRBJ2-3; D uncertain. CDR1 and CDR2 (germline): DFQATT, SNEGSKA (reference sequence). The CDR3 consists of 12 residues. With 6 bases removed from V and 0 bases from J, the gap between germline ends came to 7 bases.

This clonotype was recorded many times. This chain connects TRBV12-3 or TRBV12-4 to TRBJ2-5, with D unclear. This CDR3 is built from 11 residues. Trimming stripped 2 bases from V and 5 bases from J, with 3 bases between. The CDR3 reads CASSLHETQYF. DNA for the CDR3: TGTGCCAGCAGTTTACACGAGACCCAGTACTTC.

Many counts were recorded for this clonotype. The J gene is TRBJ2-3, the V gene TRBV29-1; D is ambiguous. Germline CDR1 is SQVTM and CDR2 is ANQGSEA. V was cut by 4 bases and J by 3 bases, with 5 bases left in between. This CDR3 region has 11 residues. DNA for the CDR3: TGCAGCGTTGCACAGACAGATACGCAGTATTTT. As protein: CSVAQTDTQYF.

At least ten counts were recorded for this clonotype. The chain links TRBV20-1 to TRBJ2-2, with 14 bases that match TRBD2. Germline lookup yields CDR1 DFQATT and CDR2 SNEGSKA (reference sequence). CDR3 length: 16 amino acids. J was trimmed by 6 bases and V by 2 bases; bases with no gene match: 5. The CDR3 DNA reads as TGCAGTGCTAGAAAACCGGGACTAGCGGGAGCCGGGGAGCTGTTTTTT. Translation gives CSARKPGLAGAGELFF.

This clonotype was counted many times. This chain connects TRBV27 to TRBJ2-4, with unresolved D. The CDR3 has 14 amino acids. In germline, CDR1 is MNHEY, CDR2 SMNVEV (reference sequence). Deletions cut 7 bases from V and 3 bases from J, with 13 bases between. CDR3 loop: CASTDPKNKNIQYF. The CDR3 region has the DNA TGTGCCAGCACCGACCCGAAAAACAAAAACATTCAGTACTTC.

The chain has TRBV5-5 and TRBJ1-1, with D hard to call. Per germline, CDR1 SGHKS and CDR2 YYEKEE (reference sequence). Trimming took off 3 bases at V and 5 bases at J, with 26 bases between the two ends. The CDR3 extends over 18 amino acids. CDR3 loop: CASSSPRKGPKVGTEAFF. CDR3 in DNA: TGTGCCAGCAGCTCCCCCCGGAAAGGGCCGAAAGTGGGGACTGAAGCTTTCTTT.

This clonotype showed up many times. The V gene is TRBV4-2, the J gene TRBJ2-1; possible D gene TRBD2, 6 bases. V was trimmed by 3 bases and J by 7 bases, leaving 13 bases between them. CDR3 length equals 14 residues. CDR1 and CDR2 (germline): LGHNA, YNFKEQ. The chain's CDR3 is CASSQGLATNEQFF. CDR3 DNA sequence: TGTGCCAGCAGCCAGGGTCTAGCGACAAATGAGCAGTTCTTC.

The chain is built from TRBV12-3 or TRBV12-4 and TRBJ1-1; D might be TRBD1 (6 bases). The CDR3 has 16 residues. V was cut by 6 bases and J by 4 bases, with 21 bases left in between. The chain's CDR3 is CASRARGRGGSTEAFF. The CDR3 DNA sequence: TGTGCCAGCAGAGCCCGCGGCAGGGGAGGGTCCACTGAAGCTTTCTTT.

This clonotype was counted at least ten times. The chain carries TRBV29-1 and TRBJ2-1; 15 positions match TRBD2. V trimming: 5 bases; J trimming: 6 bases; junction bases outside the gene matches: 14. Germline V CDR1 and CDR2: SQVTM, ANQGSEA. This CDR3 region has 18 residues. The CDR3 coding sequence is TGCAGCGTTAATCCCGGACTAGCGGGAGGGCCTACGGTCAATGAGCAGTTCTTC. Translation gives CSVNPGLAGGPTVNEQFF.

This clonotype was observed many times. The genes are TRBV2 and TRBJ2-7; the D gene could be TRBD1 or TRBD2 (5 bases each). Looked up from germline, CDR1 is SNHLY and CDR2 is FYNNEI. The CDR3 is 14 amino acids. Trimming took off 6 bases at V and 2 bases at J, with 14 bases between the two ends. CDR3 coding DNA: TGTGCCAGCAGCCAACGGGGCCGAGCCTACGAGCAGTACTTC. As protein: CASSQRGRAYEQYF.

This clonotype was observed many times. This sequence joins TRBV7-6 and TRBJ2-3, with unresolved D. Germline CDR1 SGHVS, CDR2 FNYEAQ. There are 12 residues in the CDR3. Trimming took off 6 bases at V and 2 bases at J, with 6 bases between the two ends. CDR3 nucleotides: TGTGCCAGCAGTTCACACACAGATACGCAGTATTTT. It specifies CASSSHTDTQYF.

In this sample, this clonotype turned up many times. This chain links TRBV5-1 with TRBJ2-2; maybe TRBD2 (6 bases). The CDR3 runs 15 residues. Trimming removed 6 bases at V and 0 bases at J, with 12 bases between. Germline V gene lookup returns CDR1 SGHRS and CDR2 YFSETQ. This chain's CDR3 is CASTGGTANTGELFF. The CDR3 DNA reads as TGCGCCAGCACCGGGGGAACCGCGAACACCGGGGAGCTGTTTTTT.